Described below is a single T cell receptor (beta chain) sequence and its context. Its target is unknown. This CDR3 has 15 residues. CDR1 and CDR2 (germline): KGHSH, LQKENI. The ends were cut back, 4 bases at V and 2 bases at J, with 14 bases in the middle. Clones were read by immunoSEQ multiplex PCR, and TCRdb kept only the in-frame ones, dropping some. The sample consists of under 25,000 clones, less than 85% of them appearing once. The sample originates from a study of vaccination effects on CD4 cells after COVID-19. As for the study in general: Every participant took two doses of the BNT162b2 or mRNA-1273 vaccine. There were two convalescent patients who gave samples 16 days and one week before vaccination.

General observations from the study: In the late period after vaccination, infection- and vaccine-induced clones contracted markedly.

Before any sequencing was done, the ViraFEST assay used viral peptide pools to expand antigen-specific CD4+ T cells. When more than 9 days of culture had elapsed, CD4+ T cells were isolated. The person's infection with SARS-CoV-2, confirmed by PCR, took place between March and December 2020. Sequenced material: CD4+ T cells from PBMCs cultured with a peptide pool, taken before COVID-19 vaccination. The gene calls are TRBV18 and TRBJ2-5; tentatively, D is TRBD1 (6 bases). The origin of this receptor is a human donor who had a prior SARS-CoV-2 infection. CDR3 loop: CASSLTRTVQETQYF. The DNA for the CDR3 is TGTGCCAGCTCACTTACAAGGACAGTGCAAGAGACCCAGTACTTC.